This T cell receptor (beta chain) is from a study of OX40 agonist ivuxolimab in advanced cancers. About the study: The dose-escalation cohort was around 83% male, with a mean age of approximately 61 years, ranging about 23 to 80. Partial responses were achieved by three patients, one with hepatocellular carcinoma and two with cutaneous melanoma.

Trimming left V 0 bases short and J 2 bases short, with 8 bases between. Germline V gene sequence: CDR1 MNHEY, CDR2 SMNVEV (reference sequence). The CDR3 is made up of 15 amino acids. Findings of the study overall: Antigen specificity remained undetermined for the expanded peripheral T cells. In the 0.1-3.0 mg/kg groups, partial responders showed among the lowest expansion.

This table comes from immunoSEQ multiplex PCR, and its TCRdb copy is limited to in-frame clones, with some not included. The table shows some 21,000 clones, with 85% to 90% occurring only once. In regard to this clone: Its antigen is unknown.

Sample: CD4+ or CD8+ T cells sorted from blood, taken in a trial of the OX40 agonist ivuxolimab. The TCR sequence derives from an adult with an advanced solid tumor such as melanoma, head and neck, liver or kidney cancer. The chain carries TRBV27 and TRBJ1-3; no clear D gene. This CDR3 is CASSLSPLTGNTIYF. For the CDR3, the DNA is TGTGCCAGCAGTTTATCCCCCTTGACTGGAAACACCATATATTTT.